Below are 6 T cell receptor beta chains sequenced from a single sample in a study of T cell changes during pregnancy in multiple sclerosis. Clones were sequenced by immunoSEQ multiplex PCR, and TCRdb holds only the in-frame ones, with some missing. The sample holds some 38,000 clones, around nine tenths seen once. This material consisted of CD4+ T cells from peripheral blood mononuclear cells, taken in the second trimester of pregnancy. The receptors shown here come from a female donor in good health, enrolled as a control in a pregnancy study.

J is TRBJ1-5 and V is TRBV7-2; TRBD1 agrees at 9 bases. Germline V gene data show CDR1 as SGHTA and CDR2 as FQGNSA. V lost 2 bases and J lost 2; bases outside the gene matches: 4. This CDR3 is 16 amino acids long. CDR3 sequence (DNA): TGTGCCAGCAGCTTAAACAGGGGGCCGGGCAATCAGCCCCAGCATTTT. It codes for CASSLNRGPGNQPQHF.

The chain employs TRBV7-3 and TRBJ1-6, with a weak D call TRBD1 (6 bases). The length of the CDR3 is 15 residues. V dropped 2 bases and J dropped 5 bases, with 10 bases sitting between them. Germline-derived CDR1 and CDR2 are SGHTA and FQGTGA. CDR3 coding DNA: TGTGCCAGCAGCTTACTCACAGGGAATAATTCACCCCTCCACTTT. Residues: CASSLLTGNNSPLHF.

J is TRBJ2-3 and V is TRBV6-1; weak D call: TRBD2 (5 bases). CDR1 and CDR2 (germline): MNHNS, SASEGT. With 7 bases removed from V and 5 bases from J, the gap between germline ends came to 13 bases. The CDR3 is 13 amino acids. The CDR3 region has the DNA TGTGCCAGCAAGGCTGGGAGATTAGATACGCAGTATTTT. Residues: CASKAGRLDTQYF.

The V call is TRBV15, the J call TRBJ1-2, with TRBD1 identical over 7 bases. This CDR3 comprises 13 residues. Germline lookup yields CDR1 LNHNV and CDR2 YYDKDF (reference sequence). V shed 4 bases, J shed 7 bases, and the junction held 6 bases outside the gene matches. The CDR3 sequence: CATSTGTVGGYTF. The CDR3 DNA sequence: TGTGCCACCAGCACCGGGACAGTGGGTGGCTACACCTTC.

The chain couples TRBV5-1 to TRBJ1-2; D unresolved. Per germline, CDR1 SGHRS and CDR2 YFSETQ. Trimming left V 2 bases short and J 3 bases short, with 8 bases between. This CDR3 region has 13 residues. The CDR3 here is CASSFQDYYGYTF. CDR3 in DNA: TGCGCCAGCAGCTTCCAGGATTACTATGGCTACACCTTC. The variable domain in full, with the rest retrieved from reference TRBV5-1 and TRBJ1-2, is KAGVTQTPRYLIKTRGQQVTLSCSPISGHRSVSWYQQTPGQGLQFLFEYFSETQRNKGNFPGRFSGRQFSNSRSEMNVSTLELGDSALYLCASSFQDYYGYTFGSGTRLTVV.

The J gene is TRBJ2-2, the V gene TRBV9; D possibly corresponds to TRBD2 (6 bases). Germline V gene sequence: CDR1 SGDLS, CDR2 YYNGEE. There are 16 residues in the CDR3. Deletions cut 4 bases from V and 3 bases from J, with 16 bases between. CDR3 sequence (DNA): TGTGCCAGCAGCCGAGCGGGCGGGGTCGACACCGGGGAGCTGTTTTTT. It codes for CASSRAGGVDTGELFF. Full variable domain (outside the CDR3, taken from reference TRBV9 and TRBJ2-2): DSGVTQTPKHLITATGQRVTLRCSPRSGDLSVYWYQQSLDQGLQFLIQYYNGEERAKGNILERFSAQQFPDLHSELNLSSLELGDSALYFCASSRAGGVDTGELFFGEGSRLTVL.